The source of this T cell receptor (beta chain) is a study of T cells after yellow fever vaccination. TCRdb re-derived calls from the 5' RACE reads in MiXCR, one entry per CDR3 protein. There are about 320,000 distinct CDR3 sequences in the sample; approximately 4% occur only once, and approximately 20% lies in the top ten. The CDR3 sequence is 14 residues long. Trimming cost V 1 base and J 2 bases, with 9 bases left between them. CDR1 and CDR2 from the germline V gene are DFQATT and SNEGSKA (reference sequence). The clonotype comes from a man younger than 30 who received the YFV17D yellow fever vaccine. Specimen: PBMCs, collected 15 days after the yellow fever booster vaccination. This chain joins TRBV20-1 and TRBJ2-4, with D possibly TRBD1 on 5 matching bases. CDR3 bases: TGCAGTGCTAGAGGGACACCGCCCAAAAACATTCAGTACTTC. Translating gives CSARGTPPKNIQYF.